One and the same sample provided the 5 T cell receptor beta chains below, sequenced in a study of blood T cell repertoires in COVID-19 (dated by TCRdb to 2018 to 2021). Libraries came from the immunoSEQ multiplex PCR assay. Here the immuneACCESS table is served through TCRdb, limited to in-frame sequences with V and J called. Missing clones are a known gap in these copies; in checked studies unresolved V genes cover under half, and the rest lacks a known reason. The sample table holds about 73,000 clones, of which approximately 80% were seen once. The top ten constitute roughly 6% of the sample. Sequencing was done on a sample of peripheral blood. These receptors all stem from a woman aged 55-69 years with acute or convalescent COVID-19.

This clone appeared a few times. V and J are TRBV6-4 and TRBJ2-1; tentative D call: TRBD2 (7 bases). The length of the CDR3 is 16 residues. Germline V gives CDR1 MRHNA, CDR2 SNTAGT. V lost 0 bases and J 3 bases, leaving 12 bases between the germline ends. Here the CDR3 reads CASSDSGGGDYNEQFF. The CDR3 DNA is TGTGCCAGCAGTGACTCGGGGGGGGGCGACTACAATGAGCAGTTCTTC.

J is TRBJ1-5 and V is TRBV9; 7 bases are a match to TRBD1. The V gene's germline CDR1 is SGDLS and CDR2 YYNGEE. V was pared by 0 bases and J by 7 bases, with 4 bases of the junction left unmatched. The length of the CDR3 is 14 residues. The DNA of the CDR3 is TGTGCCAGCAGCGTAGCTGACAGGGACCAGCCCCAGCATTTT. It yields the protein CASSVADRDQPQHF.

V gene TRBV9 combines with J gene TRBJ2-2; D might be TRBD2 (5 bases). CDR1 and CDR2 (germline): SGDLS, YYNGEE. The CDR3 runs to 16 residues. Trimming cost V 0 bases and J 3 bases, with 12 bases left between them. CDR3 DNA sequence: TGTGCCAGCAGCGTAGTCCCGGGGTCTGACACCGGGGAGCTGTTTTTT. Translated: CASSVVPGSDTGELFF.

CDR3 sequence reads: CASSADPRGSPLHF. DNA for the CDR3: TGTGCCAGCAGCGCCGACCCCCGGGGTTCACCCCTCCACTTT. The rearrangement links TRBV9 to TRBJ1-6; D unclear. Trimming left V 3 bases short and J 9 bases short, with 13 bases between. The CDR3 contains 14 residues. Germline V gene data show CDR1 as SGDLS and CDR2 as YYNGEE.

The V and J genes are TRBV3-1 (or the pseudogene TRBV3-2) and TRBJ1-1, with a weak D call TRBD1 (5 bases). Germline V lookup: CDR1 LGHDT, CDR2 YNNKEL (reference sequence). This CDR3 region has 15 residues. The V and J ends lost 4 bases and 0 bases respectively, with 12 bases between them. The CDR3 region is CASSPFPGVNTEAFF. The CDR3 DNA is TGTGCCAGCAGCCCTTTTCCGGGGGTGAACACTGAAGCTTTCTTT.